This T cell receptor beta chain was profiled in a study of blood T cell repertoires in COVID-19. Study as a whole: The United States, Italy and Spain provided the acute and convalescent COVID-19 samples. The cDNA or gDNA used as material had been derived from T cells, B-cell-depleted T cells, or PBMCs.

Per the authors' pipeline: Quantification of nucleated cells was approximated via reference gene primer amplification. Clones were sequenced by immunoSEQ multiplex PCR, and TCRdb holds only the in-frame ones, with some missing. The V and J calls and clone size were taken over from that table, and D and trimming were inferred from the DNA. The table records roughly 670,000 clones, over 80% of them present only once. The J segment lost 5 bases and the V segment lost 7 bases, leaving 7 bases of the junction unmatched. Germline CDR1 reads SGHRS; CDR2 reads YFSETQ. This CDR3 contains 13 residues. This sequence originates from a woman aged 18-29 years with acute or convalescent COVID-19. The sample comprised peripheral blood. The rearrangement links TRBV5-1 to TRBJ2-5; 8 positions match TRBD1. In DNA, the CDR3 is TGCGCCAGCGGCGGACAGGGTTCCGAGACCCAGTACTTC. This gives the protein CASGGQGSETQYF.